This T cell receptor beta chain comes out of a study of early T cells in non-severe SARS-CoV-2 infection. In TCRdb, the 5' RACE reads were re-called with MiXCR into one record per CDR3 protein. The table includes fewer than 60,000 distinct CDR3 sequences, approximately 8.5% detected once. The CDR3 extends over 15 amino acids. Germline V gives CDR1 LNHDA, CDR2 SQIVND (reference sequence). V lost 8 bases, J lost 7 bases, and 11 bases stayed unmatched. The J gene is TRBJ1-2, the V gene TRBV19; 12 positions match TRBD1. The sequencing input was whole blood. The sequence derives from an adult who was a healthcare worker with PCR-confirmed SARS-CoV-2 infection or an uninfected control (not recorded which). CDR3 in DNA: TGTGCCAGTGAGGCGGGACAGGGGGCATCCGGTGGCTACACCTTC. As protein: CASEAGQGASGGYTF.